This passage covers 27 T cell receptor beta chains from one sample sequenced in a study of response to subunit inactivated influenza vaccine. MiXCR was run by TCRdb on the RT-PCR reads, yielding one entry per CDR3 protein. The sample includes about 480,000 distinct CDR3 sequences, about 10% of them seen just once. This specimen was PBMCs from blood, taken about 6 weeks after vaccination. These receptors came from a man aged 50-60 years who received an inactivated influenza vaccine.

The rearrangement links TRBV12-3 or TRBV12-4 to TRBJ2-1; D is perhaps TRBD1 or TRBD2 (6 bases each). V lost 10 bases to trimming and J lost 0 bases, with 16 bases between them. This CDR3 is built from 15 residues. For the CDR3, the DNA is TGTGCCACAGGGGTACTAGCTACCTCCTACAATGAGCAGTTCTTC. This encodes CATGVLATSYNEQFF.

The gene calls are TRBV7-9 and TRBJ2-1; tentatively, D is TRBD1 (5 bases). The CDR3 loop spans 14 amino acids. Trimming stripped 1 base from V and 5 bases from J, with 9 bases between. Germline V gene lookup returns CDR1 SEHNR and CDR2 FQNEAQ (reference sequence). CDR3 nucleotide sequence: TGTGCCAGCAGCTTAGGGGCAGGGCACAATGAGCAGTTCTTC. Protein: CASSLGAGHNEQFF.

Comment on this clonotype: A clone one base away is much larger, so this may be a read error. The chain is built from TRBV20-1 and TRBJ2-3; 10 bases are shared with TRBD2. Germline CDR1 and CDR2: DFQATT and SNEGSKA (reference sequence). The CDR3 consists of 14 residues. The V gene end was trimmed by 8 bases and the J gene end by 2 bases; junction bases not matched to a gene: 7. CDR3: CSPLLAGTTDTQYF. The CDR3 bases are TGCAGTCCCTTACTAGCGGGGACCACAGATACGCAGTATTTT.

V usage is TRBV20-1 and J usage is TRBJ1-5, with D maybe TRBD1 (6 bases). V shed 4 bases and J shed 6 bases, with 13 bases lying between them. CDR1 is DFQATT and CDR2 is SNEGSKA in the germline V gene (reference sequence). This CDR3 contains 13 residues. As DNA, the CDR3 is TGCAGTGCTACAACAGGGTTAGGTCAGCCCCAGCATTTT. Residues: CSATTGLGQPQHF.

Here the CDR3 DNA reads TGTGCCAGCAGCCAATCCGGGACAGGGGTTGAGACCCAGTACTTC. It specifies CASSQSGTGVETQYF. This chain connects TRBV3-1 to TRBJ2-5; 10 bases fit TRBD1. CDR3 length: 15 residues. J gave up 5 bases and V 2 bases, and 5 bases lay outside the gene matches. The germline V gene has CDR1 LGHDT and CDR2 YNNKEL (reference sequence).

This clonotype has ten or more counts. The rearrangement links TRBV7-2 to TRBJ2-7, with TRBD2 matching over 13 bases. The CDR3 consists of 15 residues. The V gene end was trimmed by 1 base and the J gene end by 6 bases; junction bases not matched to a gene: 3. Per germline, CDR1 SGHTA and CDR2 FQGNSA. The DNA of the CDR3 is TGTGCCAGCAGCTTAGATGGACTAGCGGGAGCCGAGCAGTACTTC. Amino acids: CASSLDGLAGAEQYF.

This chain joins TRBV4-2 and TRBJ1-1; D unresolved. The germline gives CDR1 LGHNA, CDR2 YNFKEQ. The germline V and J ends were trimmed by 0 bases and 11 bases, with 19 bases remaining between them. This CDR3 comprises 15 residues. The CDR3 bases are TGTGCCAGCAGCCAAGAAGGAGGGTTGGCTGAAGCGGCTTTCTTT. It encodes CASSQEGGLAEAAFF.

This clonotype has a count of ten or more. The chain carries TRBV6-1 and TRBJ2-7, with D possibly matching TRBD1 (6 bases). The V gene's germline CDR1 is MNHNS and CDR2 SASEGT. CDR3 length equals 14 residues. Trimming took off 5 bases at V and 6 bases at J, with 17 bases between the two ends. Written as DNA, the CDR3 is TGTGCCAGCAGTCTCAGTTTACAGGGAGTCGAGCAGTACTTC. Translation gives CASSLSLQGVEQYF.

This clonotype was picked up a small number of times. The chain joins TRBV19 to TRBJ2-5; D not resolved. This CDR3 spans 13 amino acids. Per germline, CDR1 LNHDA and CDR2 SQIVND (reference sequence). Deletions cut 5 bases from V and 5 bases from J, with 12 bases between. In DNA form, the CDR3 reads TGTGCCAGTAGTTCCTGGGATGTGGAGACCCAGTACTTC. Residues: CASSSWDVETQYF. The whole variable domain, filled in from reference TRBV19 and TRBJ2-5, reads DGGITQSPKYLFRKEGQNVTLSCEQNLNHDAMYWYRQDPGQGLRLIYYSQIVNDFQKGDIAEGYSVSREKKESFPLTVTSAQKNPTAFYLCASSSWDVETQYFGPGTRLLVL.

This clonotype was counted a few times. The CDR3 DNA follows: TGTGCCAGCCTACACGGGACGGGGAACACTGAAGCTTTCTTT. Translated, it gives CASLHGTGNTEAFF. The gene calls are TRBV12-3 or TRBV12-4 and TRBJ1-1; tentative D call: TRBD1 (5 bases). The CDR3 contains 14 residues. V was clipped by 8 bases and J by 1 base, with 14 bases between them.

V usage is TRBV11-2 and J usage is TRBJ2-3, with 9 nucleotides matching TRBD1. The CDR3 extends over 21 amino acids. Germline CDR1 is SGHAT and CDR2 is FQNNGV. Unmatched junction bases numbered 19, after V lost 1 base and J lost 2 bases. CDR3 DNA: TGTGCCAGCAGCTTAGTACCCCCGGGACAGGGTTCTTACGGTGACACAGATACGCAGTATTTT. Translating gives CASSLVPPGQGSYGDTDTQYF.

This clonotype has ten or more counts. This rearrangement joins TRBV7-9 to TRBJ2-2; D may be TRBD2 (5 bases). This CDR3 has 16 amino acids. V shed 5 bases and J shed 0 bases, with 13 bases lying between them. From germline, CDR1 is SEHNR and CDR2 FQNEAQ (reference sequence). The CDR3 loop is CASSPSGYSNTGELFF. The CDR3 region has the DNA TGTGCCAGCAGCCCCAGCGGCTATTCGAACACCGGGGAGCTGTTTTTT.

The chain's CDR3 is CASSPIPRRLAYNEQFF. The CDR3 nucleotides are TGTGCCAGCAGTCCCATACCCCGGAGGTTGGCCTACAATGAGCAGTTCTTC. This chain joins TRBV28 and TRBJ2-1, with D possibly TRBD2 on 5 matching bases. This CDR3 contains 17 residues. CDR1 is MDHEN, CDR2 SYDVKM, per germline. The V end lost 5 bases, the J end lost 2 bases, and 19 bases lay between the germline ends.

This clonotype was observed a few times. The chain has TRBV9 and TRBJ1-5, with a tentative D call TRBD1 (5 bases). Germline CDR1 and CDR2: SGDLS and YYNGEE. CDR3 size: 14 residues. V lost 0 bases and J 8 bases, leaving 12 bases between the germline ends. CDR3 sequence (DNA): TGTGCCAGCAGCGTAGGAGGAGGACACGAGCCCCAGCATTTT. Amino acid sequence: CASSVGGGHEPQHF.

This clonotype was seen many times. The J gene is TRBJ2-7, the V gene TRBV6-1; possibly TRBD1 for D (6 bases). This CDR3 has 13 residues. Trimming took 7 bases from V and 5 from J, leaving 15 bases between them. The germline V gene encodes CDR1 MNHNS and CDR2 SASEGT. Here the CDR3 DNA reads TGTGCCAGCACCCGTCCAGGGGTTGACGAGCAGTACTTC. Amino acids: CASTRPGVDEQYF.

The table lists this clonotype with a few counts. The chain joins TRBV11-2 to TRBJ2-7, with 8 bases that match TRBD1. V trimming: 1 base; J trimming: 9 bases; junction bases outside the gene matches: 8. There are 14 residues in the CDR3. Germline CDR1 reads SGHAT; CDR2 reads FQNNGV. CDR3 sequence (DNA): TGTGCCAGCAGCTTAGGAACAGGGGGGAAAACGCAGTACTTC. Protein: CASSLGTGGKTQYF.

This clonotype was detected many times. In DNA, the CDR3 is TGTGCCATCAGTGGGACTTCGGCGGACGAGCAGTACTTC. It yields the protein CAISGTSADEQYF. This chain joins TRBV10-3 and TRBJ2-7; a possible D gene is TRBD2 (5 bases). This CDR3 has 13 residues. With 4 bases removed from V and 5 bases from J, the gap between germline ends came to 12 bases. Germline V gene sequence: CDR1 ENHRY, CDR2 SYGVKD.

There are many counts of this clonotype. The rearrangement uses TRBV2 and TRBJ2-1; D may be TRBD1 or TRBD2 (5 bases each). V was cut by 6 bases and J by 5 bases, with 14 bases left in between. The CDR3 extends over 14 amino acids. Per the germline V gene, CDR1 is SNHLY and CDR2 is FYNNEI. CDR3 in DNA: TGTGCCAGCAGCACAAGAGGGGTCAACAATGAGCAGTTCTTC. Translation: CASSTRGVNNEQFF.

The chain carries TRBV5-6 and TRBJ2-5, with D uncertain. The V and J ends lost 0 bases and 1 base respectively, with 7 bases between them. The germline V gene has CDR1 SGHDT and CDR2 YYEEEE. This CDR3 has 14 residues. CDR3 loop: CASSLEALQETQYF. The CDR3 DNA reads TGTGCCAGCAGCTTGGAGGCTCTCCAAGAGACCCAGTACTTC. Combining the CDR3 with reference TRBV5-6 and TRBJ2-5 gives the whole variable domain DAGVTQSPTHLIKTRGQQVTLRCSPKSGHDTVSWYQQALGQGPQFIFQYYEEEERQRGNFPDRFSGHQFPNYSSELNVNALLLGDSALYLCASSLEALQETQYFGPGTRLLVL.

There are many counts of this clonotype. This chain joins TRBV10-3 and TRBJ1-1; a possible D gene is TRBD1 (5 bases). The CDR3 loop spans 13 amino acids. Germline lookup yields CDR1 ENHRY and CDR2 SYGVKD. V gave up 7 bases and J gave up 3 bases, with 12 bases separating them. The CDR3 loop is CAIIGDGYTEAFF. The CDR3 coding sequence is TGTGCCATCATCGGGGACGGGTACACTGAAGCTTTCTTT.

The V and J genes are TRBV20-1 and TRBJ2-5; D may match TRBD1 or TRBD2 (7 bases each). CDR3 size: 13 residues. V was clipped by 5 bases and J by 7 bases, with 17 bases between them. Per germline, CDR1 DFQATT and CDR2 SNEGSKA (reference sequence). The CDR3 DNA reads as TGCAGTGCTGTCCATCAGGGGGAGGGGACCCAGTACTTC. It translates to CSAVHQGEGTQYF.

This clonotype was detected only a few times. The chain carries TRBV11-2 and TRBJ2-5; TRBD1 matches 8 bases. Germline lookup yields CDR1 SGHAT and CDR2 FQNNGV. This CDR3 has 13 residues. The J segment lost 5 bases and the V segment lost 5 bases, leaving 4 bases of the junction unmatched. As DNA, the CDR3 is TGTGCCAGCAGCAGGACAGGGTTCGAGACCCAGTACTTC. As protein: CASSRTGFETQYF.

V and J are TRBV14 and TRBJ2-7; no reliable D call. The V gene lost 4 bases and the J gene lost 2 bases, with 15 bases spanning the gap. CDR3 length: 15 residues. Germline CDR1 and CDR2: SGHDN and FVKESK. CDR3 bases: TGTGCCAGCAGCCCTAGGTATGAGAGCGCCTACGAGCAGTACTTC. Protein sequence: CASSPRYESAYEQYF.

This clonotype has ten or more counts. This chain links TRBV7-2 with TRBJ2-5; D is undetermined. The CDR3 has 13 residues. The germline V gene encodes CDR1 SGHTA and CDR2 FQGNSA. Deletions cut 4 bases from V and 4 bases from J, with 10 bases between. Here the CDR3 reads CASSSGVRETQYF. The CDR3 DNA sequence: TGTGCCAGCAGCTCCGGCGTAAGAGAGACCCAGTACTTC. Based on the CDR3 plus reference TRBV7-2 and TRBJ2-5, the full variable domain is GAGVSQSPSNKVTEKGKDVELRCDPISGHTALYWYRQSLGQGLEFLIYFQGNSAPDKSGLPSDRFSAERTGGSVSTLTIQRTQQEDSAVYLCASSSGVRETQYFGPGTRLLVL.

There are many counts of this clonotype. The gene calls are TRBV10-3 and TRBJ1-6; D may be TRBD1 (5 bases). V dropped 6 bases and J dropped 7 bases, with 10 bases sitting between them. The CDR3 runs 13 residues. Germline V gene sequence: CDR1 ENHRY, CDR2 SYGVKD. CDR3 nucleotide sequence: TGTGCCATCAGGGGACTGGGGAATTCACCCCTCCACTTT. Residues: CAIRGLGNSPLHF.

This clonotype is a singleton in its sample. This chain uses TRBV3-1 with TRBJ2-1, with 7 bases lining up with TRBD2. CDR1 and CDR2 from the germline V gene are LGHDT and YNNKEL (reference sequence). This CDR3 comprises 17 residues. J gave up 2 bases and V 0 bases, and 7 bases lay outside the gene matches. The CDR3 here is CASSQDLRGGPYNEQFF. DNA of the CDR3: TGTGCCAGCAGCCAAGATCTTCGCGGGGGACCCTACAATGAGCAGTTCTTC.

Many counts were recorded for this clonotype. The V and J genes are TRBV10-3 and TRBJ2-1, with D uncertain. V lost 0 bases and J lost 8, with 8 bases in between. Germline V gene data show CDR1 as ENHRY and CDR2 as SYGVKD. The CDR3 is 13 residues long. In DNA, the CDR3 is TGTGCCATCAGTGAGTCTAGTAAGGATGAGCAGTTCTTC. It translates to CAISESSKDEQFF.